This passage covers 22 T cell receptor beta chains from one sample sequenced in a study of monozygotic twins with inflammatory bowel disease. TCRdb reprocessed the 5' RACE reads, keeping one entry per CDR3 protein, no DNA. This repertoire includes over 200,000 distinct CDR3 sequences. Source material: blood. Receptor source: a human donor with ulcerative colitis or Crohn's disease, or a healthy co-twin of an affected twin (not recorded which).

This chain links TRBV3-1 with TRBJ2-2; TCRdb outputs TRBD1, but without DNA this stays unchecked. Germline-derived CDR1 and CDR2 are LGHDT and YNNKEL (reference sequence). The CDR3 is 18 residues long. The chain's CDR3 is CASSQVYPGRINTGELFF.

V gene TRBV4-2 combines with J gene TRBJ1-4. Germline CDR1 and CDR2: LGHNA and YNFKEQ. The CDR3 contains 15 residues. CDR3 protein: CASSGRTATNEKLFF.

The chain is built from TRBV9 and TRBJ2-3. Germline V lookup: CDR1 SGDLS, CDR2 YYNGEE. The CDR3 loop spans 14 amino acids. CDR3 sequence: CASSAGDGTDTQYF.

The chain joins TRBV7-6 to TRBJ2-1; the TCRdb D gene call, TRBD1, has no DNA to confirm it. Germline-derived CDR1 and CDR2 are SGHVS and FNYEAQ. The CDR3 covers 18 residues. The CDR3 sequence is CASSLTGGAGRTYNEQFF.

This chain links TRBV4-1 with TRBJ1-1. The germline gives CDR1 MGHRA, CDR2 YSYEKL. The CDR3 is 14 amino acids. This chain's CDR3 is CASSPRTLNTEAFF.

The genes are TRBV9 and TRBJ1-2; absent DNA, TCRdb's TRBD1 call cannot be checked. Germline CDR1 reads SGDLS; CDR2 reads YYNGEE. CDR3 length equals 13 residues. CDR3 region: CASSPSGGHGYTF. Combining the CDR3 with reference TRBV9 and TRBJ1-2 gives the whole variable domain DSGVTQTPKHLITATGQRVTLRCSPRSGDLSVYWYQQSLDQGLQFLIQYYNGEERAKGNILERFSAQQFPDLHSELNLSSLELGDSALYFCASSPSGGHGYTFGSGTRLTVV.

The J gene is TRBJ1-6, the V gene TRBV10-3; TCRdb's assignment of TRBD1 cannot be checked, as there is no DNA. CDR3 length equals 15 residues. Per the germline V gene, CDR1 is ENHRY and CDR2 is SYGVKD. CDR3 protein: CAISVETGANSPLHF.

V is TRBV5-6 and J is TRBJ2-1; TCRdb outputs TRBD1, but without DNA this stays unchecked. The CDR3 length is 15 residues. Germline CDR1 SGHDT, CDR2 YYEEEE. CDR3 protein: CASSFPGQGGGKQFF.

The chain links TRBV29-1 to TRBJ2-5. CDR1 and CDR2 (germline): SQVTM, ANQGSEA. The CDR3 is 13 amino acids. The CDR3 here is CSVEETVQETQYF.

This sequence joins TRBV21-1 and TRBJ2-2; TCRdb gives TRBD1 as the D gene, but with no DNA this cannot be confirmed. TRBV21-1 constitutes a pseudogene. There are 15 residues in the CDR3. This chain's CDR3 is CASSKRGSWTGELFF.

V and J are TRBV29-1 and TRBJ2-1; TCRdb calls TRBD1, which cannot be checked without DNA. Germline CDR1 and CDR2: SQVTM and ANQGSEA. The CDR3 length is 12 residues. The CDR3 spells CSVYRNSNEQFF.

The CDR3 here is CASSFPEGPGTDTQYF. The chain has TRBV5-1 and TRBJ2-3; TCRdb names TRBD2, which stays unverified in the absence of DNA. Germline-derived CDR1 and CDR2 are SGHRS and YFSETQ. CDR3 length: 16 amino acids.

The rearrangement joins TRBV29-1 to TRBJ1-1; TCRdb's D call of TRBD1 is untestable without DNA. The length of the CDR3 is 16 residues. CDR1 SQVTM and CDR2 ANQGSEA come from the germline V gene. CDR3 loop: CSVVHDPAGYRTEAFF. The whole variable domain, remainder taken from reference TRBV29-1 and TRBJ1-1, is SAVISQKPSRDICQRGTSLTIQCQVDSQVTMMFWYRQQPGQSLTLIATANQGSEATYESGFVIDKFPISRPNLTFSTLTVSNMSPEDSSIYLCSVVHDPAGYRTEAFFGQGTRLTVV.

Here the CDR3 reads CASSSDRAYNSPLHF. The chain has TRBV7-7 and TRBJ1-6; as DNA is missing, the TRBD1 call by TCRdb cannot be tested. Per the germline V gene, CDR1 is SSHAT and CDR2 is FNYEAQ (reference sequence). The CDR3 is 15 residues long.

V and J are TRBV6-6 and TRBJ2-5; there is no DNA to check the TCRdb D call of TRBD1. Germline CDR1 reads MNHNY; CDR2 reads SVGAGI (reference sequence). The CDR3 length is 14 residues. The CDR3 sequence: CASRVDPPAETQYF.

This chain uses TRBV6-1 with TRBJ1-1; the TCRdb call, TRBD1, lacks DNA for checking. This CDR3 spans 15 amino acids. Germline CDR1 and CDR2: MNHNS and SASEGT. CDR3 residues: CASSDTVQGRTEAFF.

The chain recombines TRBV3-1 with TRBJ2-5. Germline values: CDR1 LGHDT, CDR2 YNNKEL (reference sequence). This CDR3 is 14 amino acids long. CDR3 in amino acids: CASSPEADTKTQYF.

The chain links TRBV2 to TRBJ2-7; as DNA is missing, the TRBD1 call by TCRdb cannot be tested. There are 16 residues in the CDR3. CDR1 and CDR2 from the germline V gene are SNHLY and FYNNEI. CDR3 amino acids: CASRIRPQGGEKGQYF.

The rearrangement uses TRBV20-1 and TRBJ2-3; the D gene TCRdb calls, TRBD1, cannot be checked with no DNA. The CDR3 length is 15 residues. Germline V gene lookup returns CDR1 DFQATT and CDR2 SNEGSKA (reference sequence). The CDR3 reads CSASSGAGNTDTQYF.

The rearrangement uses TRBV6-5 and TRBJ2-7; the TCRdb call, TRBD1, lacks DNA for checking. Germline-derived CDR1 and CDR2 are MNHEY and SVGAGI. The length of the CDR3 is 16 residues. The CDR3 is CASSYSGGASSYEQYF.

The CDR3 here is CASSDGGTDTQYF. The chain employs TRBV18 and TRBJ2-3. The length of the CDR3 is 13 residues. Germline CDR1 reads KGHSH; CDR2 reads LQKENI.

The chain has TRBV18 and TRBJ1-1. The germline V gene encodes CDR1 KGHSH and CDR2 LQKENI. The CDR3 consists of 18 residues. The CDR3 region is CASSPTGPGLLMNTEAFF.